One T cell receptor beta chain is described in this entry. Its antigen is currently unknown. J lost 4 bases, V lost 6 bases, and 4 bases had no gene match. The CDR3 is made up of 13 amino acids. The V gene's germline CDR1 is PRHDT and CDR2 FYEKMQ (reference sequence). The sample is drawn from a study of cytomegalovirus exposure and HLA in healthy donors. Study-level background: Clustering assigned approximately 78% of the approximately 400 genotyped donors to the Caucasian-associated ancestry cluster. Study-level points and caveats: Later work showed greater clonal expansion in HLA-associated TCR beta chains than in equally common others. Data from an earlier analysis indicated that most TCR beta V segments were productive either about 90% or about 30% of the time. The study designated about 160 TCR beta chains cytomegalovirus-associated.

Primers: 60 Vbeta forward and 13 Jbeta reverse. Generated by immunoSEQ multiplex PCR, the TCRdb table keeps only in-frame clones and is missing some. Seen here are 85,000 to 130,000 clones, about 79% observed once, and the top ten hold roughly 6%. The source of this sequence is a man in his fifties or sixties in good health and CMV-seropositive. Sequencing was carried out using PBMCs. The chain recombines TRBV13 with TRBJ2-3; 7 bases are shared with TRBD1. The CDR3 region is CASRRTGADTQYF. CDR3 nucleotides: TGTGCCAGCAGACGAACAGGGGCAGATACGCAGTATTTT.